This T cell receptor (beta chain) was sequenced in a study of blood T cells in healthy people across ages. Overall study findings and caveats: Per-million-T-cell TCR beta diversity fell roughly linearly with age.

For this clonotype: Its antigen is currently unknown. This may come from a read error, since a much larger clone is one base off.

CDR1 and CDR2 (germline): DFQATT, SNEGSKA (reference sequence). CDR3 length: 12 residues. Total RNA, at least 5.5 micrograms per sample, was extracted from PBMCs. It was with a sample-barcoded 5' primer and a J-beta primer mix that a second PCR of about 6 to 12 cycles was run. One entry per CDR3 protein results from TCRdb running MiXCR on the 5' RACE reads. The sample has approximately 800,000 distinct CDR3 sequences; about 36% are singletons. The sequencing input was blood. This receptor was taken from a young man in good health. The chain couples TRBV20-1 to TRBJ1-6; D remains ambiguous. DNA of the CDR3: TGCAGTGCTGGTCTTTTGGGTTCACCCCCCCACTTT. Translating it yields CSAGLLGSPPHF.